In its sample, the clone carrying this TCR beta chain was seen a few times. Its antigen is unidentified. V was cut by 3 bases and J by 5 bases, with 11 bases left in between. The CDR3 runs 14 residues. Germline CDR1 MRHNA, CDR2 SNTAGT. The data belong to a study of T cells after yellow fever vaccination. Study-level information: With SMART-Seq v4 Ultra Low Input, the fractions containing low cell numbers were prepared. Overall study results and limits: CD4 and CD8 compartments shared a small share of clonotypes, likely from convergent recombination. At 96% for CD4 and around 91% for CD8, most primary-vaccination clones showed up again after the booster.

TCR cDNA was made by 5'RACE template switching, adding a universal primer site and UMIs. TCRdb reprocessed the 5' RACE reads with MiXCR, giving one entry per CDR3 protein. The table records some 350,000 distinct CDR3 sequences, 7.5% to 9% of them present only once. The sample in question was PBMCs, obtained on the day of the first yellow fever vaccination. The source of this sequence is a man between 18 and 35 years old who received the YFV17D yellow fever vaccine. V usage is TRBV6-4 and J usage is TRBJ2-1; D remains ambiguous. The CDR3 region has the DNA TGTGCCAGCAGTGAACGGTATCGGAACAATGAGCAGTTCTTC. Amino acid sequence: CASSERYRNNEQFF.